The rows below give T cell receptor beta chains drawn from one sample of a study of T cells in Graves' hyperthyroidism and ophthalmopathy. TCRdb re-called the multiplex PCR reads with MiXCR, one entry per CDR3 protein. The profile covers about 270,000 distinct CDR3 sequences, with approximately 23% appearing a single time and around 62% taken by the ten largest. Sequencing was carried out using blood. The receptor source for this set is a man aged 25-45 years with Graves' ophthalmopathy. CDR3s include the opening cysteine and the closing phenylalanine or tryptophan. The order of the fields is CDR3 DNA, CDR3 protein, clone size, D gene, J gene, V gene. The D gene is left open where the match is weak. Some rows mark clone size as missing; the rest say once, few, many or name a class of expanded clone.

TGCAGTGCTGCCACTAGCGGGAGGGGAGAGACCCAGTACTTC	CSAATSGRGETQYF	.	TRBD2	TRBJ2-5	TRBV20-1
TGTGCCAGCAGTTACCCGGGACTAGCACGGAACACCGGGGAGCTGTTTTTT	CASSYPGLARNTGELFF	.	TRBD2	TRBJ2-2	TRBV6-5
TGTGCCAGCAGCCTATGGGGGGGGTCAGCGGTCATTCAGTACTTC	CASSLWGGSAVIQYF	.	TRBD2	TRBJ2-4	TRBV5-6
TGCAGTGCTAGTTTACGTTCGTGGGGACCCAGCTCCTACAATGAGCAGTTCTTC	CSASLRSWGPSSYNEQFF	.	.	TRBJ2-1	TRBV20-1
TGTGCTAGTGGCCCGGTAGGGGGGGCTGGCTACGAGCAGTACTTC	CASGPVGGAGYEQYF	few	.	TRBJ2-7	TRBV12-5
TGTGCCAGCAGCTTACTTTCCTTCGGGGAGCTGTTTTTT	CASSLLSFGELFF	many	.	TRBJ2-2	TRBV11-2
TGCAGTGCTCTGAAGGACAGGCAAAGGGGCTACACCTTC	CSALKDRQRGYTF	.	TRBD1	TRBJ1-2	TRBV20-1
TGTGCCAGTAGTATCGGATTCACTGAAGCTTTCTTT	CASSIGFTEAFF	.	.	TRBJ1-1	TRBV19
TGTGCCAGCAGCGGAGGTCATCGGGAAGAGACCCAGTACTTC	CASSGGHREETQYF	.	.	TRBJ2-5	TRBV5-8
TGTGCCAGCAGGGACAACCCAGGAGGCACTGAAGCTTTCTTT	CASRDNPGGTEAFF	.	.	TRBJ1-1	TRBV6-1
TGCAGTGCTGCCCCGGGACTCACCGGGGAGCTGTTTTTT	CSAAPGLTGELFF	few	.	TRBJ2-2	TRBV20-1
TGTGCCATCAGTGAGTCTACTAGCGGGAGTGGAGAGCAGTACTTC	CAISESTSGSGEQYF	.	TRBD2	TRBJ2-7	TRBV10-3
TGTGCCAGCACGGCAGGGTTTTGGGATAATTCACCCCTCCACTTT	CASTAGFWDNSPLHF	.	.	TRBJ1-6	TRBV6-1
TGTGCCAGCAGCGTAGGGGACAGCCCCTACGAGCAGTACTTC	CASSVGDSPYEQYF	few	TRBD1	TRBJ2-7	TRBV9
TGTGCCAGCAGCCAAACCGGGACAGGGGTTGATGGCTACACCTTC	CASSQTGTGVDGYTF	once	TRBD1	TRBJ1-2	TRBV4-2
TGTGCCAGCACCCTCGGCAATCAGCCCCAGCATTTT	CASTLGNQPQHF	many	.	TRBJ1-5	TRBV7-3
TGTGCCAGCACGGAGAGGGACCACGAGCAGTACTTC	CASTERDHEQYF	few	.	TRBJ2-7	TRBV28
TGTGCCAGTACGACAGACGCCGCAGCTTTCTTT	CASTTDAAAFF	.	.	TRBJ1-1	TRBV19
TGTGCCAGCAGCTCCGCGCCCTCGGGGGGAAACACCATATATTTT	CASSSAPSGGNTIYF	many	.	TRBJ1-3	TRBV28
TGCAGTGCTAGGGAGGGGGGGAACACTGAAGCTTTCTTT	CSAREGGNTEAFF	few	.	TRBJ1-1	TRBV20-1
TGTGCCAGCAGGCCCGGGACAGGGAGCGGGGAGCTGTTTTTT	CASRPGTGSGELFF	.	TRBD1	TRBJ2-2	TRBV7-6
TGCAGTGCCCAGGACAGGGTAACTGAAGCTTTCTTT	CSAQDRVTEAFF	many	TRBD1	TRBJ1-1	TRBV20-1
TGTGCCAGCAGCTTGGGGCTAGCGGGAGGACGGGGGACCTACGAGCAGTACTTC	CASSLGLAGGRGTYEQYF	many	TRBD2	TRBJ2-7	TRBV11-2
TGTGCCAGCAGTTACGGGCTAGGACAGGGGGCAAACGGGGAGCTGTTTTTT	CASSYGLGQGANGELFF	few	TRBD1	TRBJ2-2	TRBV6-5
TGTGCCAGCTCACCACTACAGGAGGCCGAAGCTTTCTTT	CASSPLQEAEAFF	few	.	TRBJ1-1	TRBV18
TGTGCCAGCAGTTTTTCGGGGGTAGGGAGTCAGCCCCAGCATTTT	CASSFSGVGSQPQHF	many	.	TRBJ1-5	TRBV28
TGTGCCAGCAGGTCCAACCTGGGATCCTACAATGAGCAGTTCTTC	CASRSNLGSYNEQFF	few	.	TRBJ2-1	TRBV12-3/TRBV12-4
TGTGCCAGCAGCCAGGGACAGGGCCAAGCTAACTATGGCTACACCTTC	CASSQGQGQANYGYTF	many	TRBD1	TRBJ1-2	TRBV3-1
TGCGCCAGCAGCCATTGGTCCCCGGACCTTCGCGTTTCAACTAATGAAAAACTGTTTTTT	CASSHWSPDLRVSTNEKLFF	.	.	TRBJ1-4	TRBV5-1
TGTGCCAGCAGTGCCCAGCGGGGACCCAACACAGATACGCAGTATTTT	CASSAQRGPNTDTQYF	.	TRBD2	TRBJ2-3	TRBV6-1
TGTGCCAGCAGCGAGGGGCTACTAGCGGGGGCCTACGAGCAGTACTTC	CASSEGLLAGAYEQYF	few	TRBD2	TRBJ2-7	TRBV9
TGTGCCAGCAGCTCGGGACTATTAAAAAGAGATACGCAGTATTTT	CASSSGLLKRDTQYF	few	TRBD2	TRBJ2-3	TRBV7-8
TGTGCCTGGAAGGACAGGGGAGAGACCCAGTACTTC	CAWKDRGETQYF	few	TRBD1	TRBJ2-5	TRBV30
TGCGCCAGCAGTGAACTAGCGGGAGGGCCGGGGTCCAGCACAGATACGCAGTATTTT	CASSELAGGPGSSTDTQYF	.	TRBD2	TRBJ2-3	TRBV10-2
TGTGCCACCAGTGCCGGGGAGGGGTATTTCGGAAGTGGGTGGCCTTATGGCTACACCTTC	CATSAGEGYFGSGWPYGYTF	few	.	TRBJ1-2	TRBV24-1
TGTGCCAGCAGCACAGGGAATTCACCCCTCCACTTT	CASSTGNSPLHF	.	.	TRBJ1-6	TRBV14
TGTGCCAGCAGAGCGATAGGGTCCGGGGAGCTGTTTTTT	CASRAIGSGELFF	few	.	TRBJ2-2	TRBV12-3/TRBV12-4